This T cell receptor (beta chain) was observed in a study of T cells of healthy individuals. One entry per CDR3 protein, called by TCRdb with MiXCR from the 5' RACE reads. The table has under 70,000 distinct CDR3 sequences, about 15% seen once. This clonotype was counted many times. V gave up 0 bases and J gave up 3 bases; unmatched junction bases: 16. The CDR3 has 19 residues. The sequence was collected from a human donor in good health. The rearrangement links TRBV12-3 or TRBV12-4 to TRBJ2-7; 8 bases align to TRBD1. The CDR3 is CASSLAFMQGAGLIYEQYF. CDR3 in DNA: TGTGCCAGCAGTTTAGCGTTTATGCAGGGGGCTGGATTGATCTACGAGCAGTACTTC.